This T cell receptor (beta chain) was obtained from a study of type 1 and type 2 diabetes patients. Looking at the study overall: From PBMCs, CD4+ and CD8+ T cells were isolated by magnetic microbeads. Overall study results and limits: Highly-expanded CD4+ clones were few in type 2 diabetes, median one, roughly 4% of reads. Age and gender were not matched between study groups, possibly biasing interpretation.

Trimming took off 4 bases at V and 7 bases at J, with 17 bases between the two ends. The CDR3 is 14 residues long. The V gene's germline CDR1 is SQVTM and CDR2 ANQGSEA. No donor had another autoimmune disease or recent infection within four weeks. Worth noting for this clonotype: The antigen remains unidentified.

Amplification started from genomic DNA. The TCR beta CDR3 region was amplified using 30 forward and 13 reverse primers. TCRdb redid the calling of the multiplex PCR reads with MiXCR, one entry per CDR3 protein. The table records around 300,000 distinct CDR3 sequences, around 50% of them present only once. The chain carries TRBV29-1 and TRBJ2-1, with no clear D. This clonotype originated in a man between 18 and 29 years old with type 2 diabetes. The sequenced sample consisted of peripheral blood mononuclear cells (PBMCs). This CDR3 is CSVVVAPVENEQFF. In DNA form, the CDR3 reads TGCAGCGTTGTTGTTGCTCCTGTGGAGAATGAGCAGTTCTTC.